These 25 T cell receptor beta chains were all obtained from the same sample, sequenced in a study of cytomegalovirus exposure and HLA in healthy donors. PCR employed 60 Vbeta and 13 Jbeta primers. Here immunoSEQ multiplex PCR was the method, and the copy in TCRdb shows in-frame clones only, minus some. This sample has some 67,000 clones; around 78% occur once, and the top ten carry 9% to 10%. The sample consisted of PBMCs. Every receptor here comes from a man in his forties or fifties in good health and CMV-seronegative.

The genes are TRBV6-5 and TRBJ1-5; possible D gene TRBD1, 5 bases. With 6 bases removed from V and 1 base from J, the gap between germline ends came to 13 bases. The CDR3 runs to 15 residues. In germline, CDR1 is MNHEY, CDR2 SVGAGI. CDR3 bases: TGTGCCAGCAGCCCTGGGGCGTGGAGCAATCAGCCCCAGCATTTT. Its translation is CASSPGAWSNQPQHF.

This chain links TRBV9 with TRBJ2-3, with a tentative D call TRBD2 (5 bases). Germline loops: CDR1 SGDLS, CDR2 YYNGEE. The CDR3 totals 18 residues. Trimming took off 0 bases at V and 0 bases at J, with 17 bases between the two ends. The chain's CDR3 is CASSVGFSDSVSTDTQYF. CDR3 DNA: TGTGCCAGCAGCGTAGGGTTCTCGGATAGCGTTAGCACAGATACGCAGTATTTT. Variable domain in full (rest from reference TRBV9 and TRBJ2-3): DSGVTQTPKHLITATGQRVTLRCSPRSGDLSVYWYQQSLDQGLQFLIQYYNGEERAKGNILERFSAQQFPDLHSELNLSSLELGDSALYFCASSVGFSDSVSTDTQYFGPGTRLTVL.

This rearrangement joins TRBV19 to TRBJ2-5; perhaps TRBD1 as D (6 bases). Gene TRBJ2-7 matches the end of the DNA better, so the J call may be wrong. Germline CDR1 LNHDA, CDR2 SQIVND (reference sequence). The CDR3 is 15 amino acids. CDR3 protein: CASSIAGTSLYEQYF. The CDR3, as DNA: TGTGCCAGTAGTATCGCCGGGACAAGCCTCTACGAGCAGTACTTC.

This rearrangement joins TRBV19 to TRBJ1-1; the D gene is possibly TRBD1 (5 bases). CDR3 length: 15 residues. With 0 bases removed from V and 5 bases from J, the gap between germline ends came to 13 bases. Germline assignment: CDR1 LNHDA and CDR2 SQIVND (reference sequence). The chain's CDR3 is CASSIEWGGRTEAFF. The CDR3 DNA reads TGTGCCAGTAGTATAGAGTGGGGGGGAAGGACTGAAGCTTTCTTT.

This clone is medium-sized in the sample. The chain combines TRBV27 with TRBJ2-2; no reliable D call. Germline-derived CDR1 and CDR2 are MNHEY and SMNVEV (reference sequence). The CDR3 extends over 14 amino acids. V was shortened by 1 base and J by 1 base, with 4 bases between the two germline ends. The CDR3 sequence is CASSLFQNTGELFF. The CDR3 DNA is TGTGCCAGCAGTTTATTCCAGAACACCGGGGAGCTGTTTTTT.

This rearrangement joins TRBV4-2 to TRBJ2-2; possibly TRBD2 for D (6 bases). The CDR3 is 15 residues long. Germline CDR1 is LGHNA and CDR2 is YNFKEQ. The V end lost 3 bases, the J end lost 5 bases, and 13 bases lay between the germline ends. The CDR3 loop reads CASSQEGSGTGELFF. The CDR3 nucleotides read TGTGCCAGCAGCCAGGAGGGTTCCGGGACCGGGGAGCTGTTTTTT.

In this sample, this clone turned up once. The chain employs TRBV5-6 and TRBJ2-1, with no clear D. Germline V CDR1 and CDR2: SGHDT, YYEEEE. V was trimmed by 4 bases and J by 2 bases, leaving 10 bases between them. The CDR3 extends over 14 amino acids. In nucleotides, the CDR3 is TGTGCCAGCAGCAACGGAGAAACCTACAATGAGCAGTTCTTC. This translates into CASSNGETYNEQFF.

To note about this clone: Other DNA sequences in this sample translate to the same CDR3. This sequence joins TRBV5-1 and TRBJ2-7, with TRBD2 identical over 8 bases. Germline V CDR1 and CDR2: SGHRS, YFSETQ. CDR3 size: 15 residues. V was pared by 4 bases and J by 0 bases, with 6 bases of the junction left unmatched. CDR3 DNA: TGCGCCAGCAGCCGAACTAGCGGAAGCTCCTACGAGCAGTACTTC. This encodes CASSRTSGSSYEQYF. The full variable domain, its missing parts supplied by reference TRBV5-1 and TRBJ2-7, is KAGVTQTPRYLIKTRGQQVTLSCSPISGHRSVSWYQQTPGQGLQFLFEYFSETQRNKGNFPGRFSGRQFSNSRSEMNVSTLELGDSALYLCASSRTSGSSYEQYFGPGTRLTVT.

This sequence joins TRBV18 and TRBJ2-5; 7 positions agree with TRBD1. The CDR3 extends over 16 amino acids. After removal of 3 bases from V and 1 base from J, the junction contained 8 bases not matched to a gene. In germline, CDR1 is KGHSH, CDR2 LQKENI. The CDR3 is CASSPRQGHLQETQYF. The CDR3 nucleotides are TGTGCCAGCTCACCCAGACAGGGCCATCTCCAAGAGACCCAGTACTTC.

The chain is built from TRBV6-5 and TRBJ2-1; TRBD2 agrees at 14 bases. This CDR3 is built from 15 residues. With V trimmed by 2 bases and J by 8 bases, 2 bases remained unmatched. CDR1 is MNHEY, CDR2 SVGAGI, per germline. DNA of the CDR3: TGTGCCAGCAGTTACGGGACTAGCGGGGGTCATGAGCAGTTCTTC. It codes for CASSYGTSGGHEQFF.

The gene calls are TRBV6-4 and TRBJ1-4, with no clear D. The CDR3 runs to 15 residues. The V end was cut by 6 bases, the J end by 8 bases, with 19 bases between. Germline-derived CDR1 and CDR2 are MRHNA and SNTAGT. The CDR3 DNA reads TGTGCCAGCAGCCTCACCGGGGAGAGAGGCGAAAAACTGTTTTTT. It yields the protein CASSLTGERGEKLFF.

The chain recombines TRBV6-4 with TRBJ2-1; 8 nucleotides align to TRBD2. Germline loops: CDR1 MRHNA, CDR2 SNTAGT. Trimming took 0 bases from V and 4 from J; bases not matched to a gene: 2. The CDR3 consists of 15 residues. CDR3 nucleotide sequence: TGTGCCAGCAGTGACTCTCGCGGGGGGTACAATGAGCAGTTCTTC. Protein: CASSDSRGGYNEQFF.

The chain combines TRBV6-1 with TRBJ2-3; 7 nucleotides match TRBD2. J gave up 3 bases and V 5 bases, and 2 bases lay outside the gene matches. The CDR3 runs 13 residues. Germline CDR1 MNHNS, CDR2 SASEGT. Written as DNA, the CDR3 is TGTGCCAGCAGTCTAGCGGTTACAGATACGCAGTATTTT. It is translated as CASSLAVTDTQYF.

This rearrangement joins TRBV28 to TRBJ1-3; D gene uncertain. Per germline, CDR1 MDHEN and CDR2 SYDVKM. With 5 bases removed from V and 0 bases from J, the gap between germline ends came to 8 bases. This CDR3 spans 14 amino acids. The CDR3 loop is CASSASHSGNTIYF. The CDR3 nucleotides are TGTGCCAGCAGTGCTTCACACTCTGGAAACACCATATATTTT.

The chain combines TRBV5-1 with TRBJ2-3; 12 bases are a match to TRBD1. V was pared by 4 bases and J by 4 bases, with 10 bases of the junction left unmatched. The CDR3 spans 17 residues. Germline CDR1 is SGHRS and CDR2 is YFSETQ. CDR3: CASSPGTGGSLSDTQYF. CDR3 coding DNA: TGCGCCAGCAGCCCGGGGACAGGGGGCTCCCTGTCAGATACGCAGTATTTT. The full variable domain, with the rest looked up from reference TRBV5-1 and TRBJ2-3, is KAGVTQTPRYLIKTRGQQVTLSCSPISGHRSVSWYQQTPGQGLQFLFEYFSETQRNKGNFPGRFSGRQFSNSRSEMNVSTLELGDSALYLCASSPGTGGSLSDTQYFGPGTRLTVL.

This clone showed up just once. The chain is built from TRBV7-6 and TRBJ2-2, with D perhaps matching TRBD2 (6 bases). The germline gives CDR1 SGHVS, CDR2 FNYEAQ. Between the trimmed V and J ends, which lost 1 base and 4 bases, there was a span of 16 bases. CDR3 length equals 17 residues. For the CDR3, the DNA is TGTGCCAGCAGCTTAGGTAGTGCTAGCGTCGCCACCGGGGAGCTGTTTTTT. Protein sequence: CASSLGSASVATGELFF.

This chain joins TRBV4-2 and TRBJ2-5, with 12 bases that match TRBD2. The CDR3 spans 19 residues. Germline V gene lookup returns CDR1 LGHNA and CDR2 YNFKEQ. V was pared by 1 base and J by 1 base, with 10 bases of the junction left unmatched. CDR3 nucleotides: TGTGCCAGCAGCCAAGCCCTAGCGGGGGGGCCTCTCGGCCAAGAGACCCAGTACTTC. Amino acids: CASSQALAGGPLGQETQYF.

This clone has a handful of counts. The V call is TRBV5-1, the J call TRBJ2-5, with TRBD1 identical over 7 bases. Germline V gene lookup returns CDR1 SGHRS and CDR2 YFSETQ. The CDR3 runs to 14 residues. V shed 4 bases, J shed 5 bases, and the junction held 8 bases outside the gene matches. The CDR3 nucleotides are TGCGCCAGCAGCCCCATCAGGGGGATTGAGACCCAGTACTTC. Amino acids: CASSPIRGIETQYF.

The chain has TRBV7-9 and TRBJ1-2; 7 bases fit TRBD1. The CDR3 consists of 12 residues. CDR1 and CDR2 from the germline V gene are SEHNR and FQNEAQ (reference sequence). For the CDR3, the DNA is TGTTCCGTACAGGGGCGGCCGTATGGCTACACCTTC. Translating gives CSVQGRPYGYTF.

The rearrangement uses TRBV4-2 and TRBJ1-4; 7 bases match TRBD1. Trimming took 8 bases from V and 8 from J; bases not matched to a gene: 5. Looked up from germline, CDR1 is LGHNA and CDR2 is YNFKEQ. The CDR3 is 12 amino acids. The chain's CDR3 is CASHNRGEKLFF. The CDR3 coding sequence is TGTGCCAGCCACAACAGGGGAGAAAAACTGTTTTTT.

V and J are TRBV27 and TRBJ2-1; TRBD2 aligns across 9 bases. V shed 0 bases and J 8 bases; nucleotides not matched to a gene: 8. There are 16 residues in the CDR3. The germline CDR1 and CDR2 sequences are MNHEY and SMNVEV (reference sequence). The CDR3 DNA reads as TGTGCCAGCAGTTTATCCGGACTAGCGTGGAACCATGAGCAGTTCTTC. It yields the protein CASSLSGLAWNHEQFF.

The gene calls are TRBV5-1 and TRBJ2-7, with D possibly TRBD2 on 5 matching bases. Trimming left V 1 base short and J 1 base short, with 12 bases between. CDR3 size: 15 residues. CDR1 is SGHRS, CDR2 YFSETQ, per germline. The chain's CDR3 is CASSLSSGGSYEQYF. The CDR3, as DNA: TGCGCCAGCAGCTTGTCCTCCGGCGGGTCCTACGAGCAGTACTTC.

The V gene is TRBV7-2, the J gene TRBJ2-3, with 7 positions matching TRBD2. In germline, CDR1 is SGHTA, CDR2 FQGNSA. This CDR3 is built from 13 residues. J lost 1 base, V lost 5 bases, and 0 bases had no gene match. CDR3 nucleotides: TGTGCCAGCAGCCGGGGGGGCACAGATACGCAGTATTTT. Protein: CASSRGGTDTQYF.

V and J are TRBV28 and TRBJ2-7; perhaps TRBD2 as D (6 bases). V was pared by 7 bases and J by 6 bases, with 10 bases between. The V gene's germline CDR1 is MDHEN and CDR2 SYDVKM. This CDR3 has 11 residues. In DNA form, the CDR3 reads TGTGCCAGCAAGGAAGCGGGCGAGCAGTACTTC. Protein product: CASKEAGEQYF.

The chain employs TRBV4-1 and TRBJ2-3; 11 bases line up with TRBD2. This CDR3 is built from 14 residues. CDR1 and CDR2 (germline): MGHRA, YSYEKL. With V trimmed by 3 bases and J by 7 bases, 3 bases remained unmatched. CDR3 coding DNA: TGCGCCAGCAGCCAGTTAGCGGGGGGGTATACGCAGTATTTT. Its translation is CASSQLAGGYTQYF.